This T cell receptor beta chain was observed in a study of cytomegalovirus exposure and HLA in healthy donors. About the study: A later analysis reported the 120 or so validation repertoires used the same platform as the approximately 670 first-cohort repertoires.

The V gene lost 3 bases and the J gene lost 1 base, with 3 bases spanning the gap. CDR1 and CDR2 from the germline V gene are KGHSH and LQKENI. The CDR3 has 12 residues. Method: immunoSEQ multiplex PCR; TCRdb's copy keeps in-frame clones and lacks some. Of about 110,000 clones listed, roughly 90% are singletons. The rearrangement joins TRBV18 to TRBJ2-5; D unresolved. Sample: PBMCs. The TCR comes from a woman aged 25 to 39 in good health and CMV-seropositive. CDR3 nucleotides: TGTGCCAGCTCACCCCTCCAAGAGACCCAGTACTTC. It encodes CASSPLQETQYF.